Following are 28 T cell receptor beta chains from one sample sequenced in a study of T cells in Graves' hyperthyroidism and ophthalmopathy. RNA transcripts yielded amplified TCR beta CDR3 regions. Primed by the HTBI set, a first-round RT-PCR was run on the TCR CDR3. TCRdb used MiXCR to reprocess the multiplex PCR reads, holding one entry per CDR3 protein. Here the sample spans about 510,000 distinct CDR3 sequences, 40% to 55% being singletons. Sequenced input: peripheral blood or thyroid tissue (not recorded which). The receptors stem from an adult woman with Graves' disease, either hyperthyroidism or ophthalmopathy (not recorded which).

This sequence joins TRBV12-3 or TRBV12-4 and TRBJ1-6; D ambiguous. This CDR3 has 14 residues. V was cut by 4 bases and J by 9 bases, with 13 bases left in between. This CDR3 reads CASSSVPSSSPLHF. The CDR3 DNA reads as TGTGCCAGCAGTTCCGTTCCGTCGAGTTCACCCCTCCACTTT.

This clonotype was picked up one time. The chain has TRBV7-2 and TRBJ2-5; 9 positions match TRBD2. The V segment lost 5 bases and the J segment 5 bases; nucleotides outside the gene matches: 9. Germline CDR1 SGHTA, CDR2 FQGNSA. The CDR3 runs to 15 residues. This CDR3 reads CASSLSGRRGETQYF. The CDR3 coding sequence is TGTGCCAGCAGCCTCAGCGGGAGGAGAGGGGAGACCCAGTACTTC.

This clonotype occurred a few times. The genes are TRBV20-1 and TRBJ1-5, with unresolved D. Deletions cut 4 bases from V and 8 bases from J, with 21 bases between. The V gene's germline CDR1 is DFQATT and CDR2 SNEGSKA (reference sequence). There are 15 residues in the CDR3. In DNA, the CDR3 is TGCAGTGCTATAATGGGCAAGGGAGCCCAAGAGCCCCAGCATTTT. Translating gives CSAIMGKGAQEPQHF.

This clonotype was counted only a few times. The chain couples TRBV20-1 to TRBJ1-3; the D gene is possibly TRBD1 (5 bases). This CDR3 is built from 16 residues. The V gene lost 5 bases and the J gene lost 0 bases, with 17 bases spanning the gap. Germline V gene sequence: CDR1 DFQATT, CDR2 SNEGSKA (reference sequence). CDR3 amino acids: CSAGPGGRSSGNTIYF. The CDR3 nucleotides read TGCAGTGCTGGCCCCGGGGGGAGGAGCTCTGGAAACACCATATATTTT.

The rearrangement joins TRBV6-1 to TRBJ2-2; D gene ambiguous. This CDR3 spans 14 amino acids. Germline V gene data show CDR1 as MNHNS and CDR2 as SASEGT. The V end was cut by 7 bases, the J end by 3 bases, with 12 bases between. The CDR3 loop is CASTPRHDTGELFF. As DNA, the CDR3 is TGTGCCAGCACCCCGCGGCACGACACCGGGGAGCTGTTTTTT.

This clonotype has ten or more counts. V is TRBV12-3 or TRBV12-4 and J is TRBJ1-5; TRBD1 matches at 11 bases. This CDR3 spans 18 amino acids. V was clipped by 5 bases and J by 4 bases; unmatched bases: 13. The CDR3 reads CASSHGQGAKVGNQPQHF. CDR3 DNA sequence: TGTGCCAGCAGTCACGGACAGGGGGCGAAAGTAGGGAATCAGCCCCAGCATTTT.

This clonotype was recorded at least ten times. The chain has TRBV7-9 and TRBJ1-4; D gene uncertain. There are 12 residues in the CDR3. V was trimmed by 10 bases and J by 8 bases, leaving 14 bases between them. Germline values: CDR1 SEHNR, CDR2 FQNEAQ (reference sequence). The CDR3 coding sequence is TGTGCCACATCCCGAGAGGCGGAAAAACTGTTTTTT. Translation: CATSREAEKLFF.

The chain joins TRBV11-2 to TRBJ1-1; unclear D gene. Germline assignment: CDR1 SGHAT and CDR2 FQNNGV. The germline V and J ends were trimmed by 5 bases and 1 base, with 17 bases remaining between them. CDR3 length: 16 residues. The CDR3 spells CASSPGLRAENTEAFF. The CDR3 DNA follows: TGTGCCAGCAGCCCCGGACTTCGGGCGGAGAACACTGAAGCTTTCTTT.

This clonotype was counted once. A much larger clone is a single base away; this may be a read error. The V gene is TRBV10-3, the J gene TRBJ1-5; no reliable D call. The germline gives CDR1 ENHRY, CDR2 SYGVKD. The V and J ends lost 5 bases and 2 bases respectively, with 16 bases between them. The CDR3 runs to 16 residues. In DNA form, the CDR3 reads TGTGCCATCAGTTTTCTAAGTAAGGCGGGCAATCAGCCCCAGCATTTT. Its translation: CAISFLSKAGNQPQHF.

The rearrangement links TRBV20-1 to TRBJ2-7; D ambiguous. The CDR3 length is 13 residues. CDR1 is DFQATT, CDR2 SNEGSKA, per germline (reference sequence). V was trimmed by 3 bases and J by 6 bases, leaving 15 bases between them. CDR3: CSASRSEAREQYF. The DNA for the CDR3 is TGCAGTGCTAGTAGGTCAGAAGCACGCGAGCAGTACTTC.

This clonotype has at least ten counts. The chain recombines TRBV20-1 with TRBJ1-5; weak D call: TRBD1 (5 bases). Germline V gene data show CDR1 as DFQATT and CDR2 as SNEGSKA (reference sequence). V was shortened by 3 bases and J by 0 bases, with 15 bases between the two germline ends. The CDR3 is 16 amino acids. This CDR3 is CSARGPGTDSNQPQHF. The CDR3 nucleotides read TGCAGTGCTAGGGGCCCCGGGACGGATAGCAATCAGCCCCAGCATTTT.

The chain employs TRBV6-1 and TRBJ1-1; D gene unclear. V lost 3 bases to trimming and J lost 3 bases, with 8 bases between them. Germline assignment: CDR1 MNHNS and CDR2 SASEGT. This CDR3 has 13 amino acids. CDR3 sequence reads: CASSDQFYTEAFF. As DNA, the CDR3 is TGTGCCAGCAGTGACCAATTTTACACTGAAGCTTTCTTT.

This clonotype has a count of ten or more. The chain carries TRBV28 and TRBJ1-1; D uncertain. CDR1 is MDHEN and CDR2 is SYDVKM in the germline V gene. V was cut by 10 bases and J by 3 bases, with 9 bases left in between. CDR3 length: 11 residues. The CDR3 is CATKRDTEAFF. The CDR3 coding sequence is TGTGCCACCAAAAGGGACACTGAAGCTTTCTTT. Full variable domain (missing parts from reference TRBV28 and TRBJ1-1): DVKVTQSSRYLVKRTGEKVFLECVQDMDHENMFWYRQDPGLGLRLIYFSYDVKMKEKGDIPEGYSVSREKKERFSLILESASTNQTSMYLCATKRDTEAFFGQGTRLTVV.

This clonotype appeared a few times. The chain joins TRBV12-3 or TRBV12-4 to TRBJ1-5; TRBD1 agrees at 9 bases. This CDR3 is built from 14 residues. V lost 5 bases, J lost 6 bases, and 5 bases stayed unmatched. The CDR3 nucleotides read TGTGCCAGCAGTCCCCGACAGGGGGGTCAGCCCCAGCATTTT. Translation: CASSPRQGGQPQHF.

V is TRBV29-1 and J is TRBJ2-5; the D gene is possibly TRBD2 (5 bases). CDR3 length: 11 residues. Germline V CDR1 and CDR2: SQVTM, ANQGSEA. Between the trimmed V and J ends, which lost 6 bases and 0 bases, there was a span of 5 bases. The CDR3 loop is CSVRDQETQYF. For the CDR3, the DNA is TGCAGCGTGAGGGACCAAGAGACCCAGTACTTC.

This CDR3 reads CASSFQPGVGETQYF. CDR3 sequence (DNA): TGTGCCAGCAGCTTTCAACCGGGGGTGGGAGAGACCCAGTACTTC. The J gene is TRBJ2-5, the V gene TRBV7-2; TRBD2 is a possible D gene (6 bases). Germline V lookup: CDR1 SGHTA, CDR2 FQGNSA. V gave up 3 bases and J gave up 4 bases, with 15 bases separating them. The CDR3 spans 15 residues.

In this sample, this clonotype turned up once. This chain joins TRBV29-1 and TRBJ2-7; 8 bases are shared with TRBD2. J was trimmed by 1 base and V by 6 bases; bases with no gene match: 5. CDR3 length: 13 residues. The germline CDR1 and CDR2 sequences are SQVTM and ANQGSEA. The CDR3 DNA is TGCAGCGTGTCGACTAGCGTATCCTACGAGCAGTACTTC. Its protein product is CSVSTSVSYEQYF.

This clonotype has ten or more counts. The chain is built from TRBV10-3 and TRBJ1-1, with D possibly matching TRBD1 (6 bases). Germline CDR1 and CDR2: ENHRY and SYGVKD. Trimming took 9 bases from V and 1 from J, leaving 15 bases between them. CDR3 size: 14 residues. The CDR3 DNA is TGTGCCATAAGCCCACAGGGTGGGAACACTGAAGCTTTCTTT. It translates to CAISPQGGNTEAFF.

This clonotype was recorded at least ten times. This chain joins TRBV5-4 and TRBJ2-5; TRBD2 aligns across 10 bases. CDR1 and CDR2 (germline): SGHNT, YYREEE (reference sequence). The CDR3 sequence is 18 residues long. With 4 bases clipped from V and 10 bases from J, the junction kept 22 bases outside the gene matches. The CDR3: CASSQAIAGGPGLGGQYF. For the CDR3, the DNA is TGTGCCAGCAGCCAGGCAATAGCGGGAGGACCTGGGCTCGGGGGCCAGTACTTC.

This clonotype occurred many times. CDR3 coding DNA: TGCGCCAGCAGTGGAACTCTAGCGGGAGGAGTCCCGGGCACCGGGGAGCTGTTTTTT. Protein: CASSGTLAGGVPGTGELFF. The chain joins TRBV10-1 to TRBJ2-2; 11 bases agree with TRBD2. CDR3 size: 19 residues. From germline, CDR1 is WNHNN and CDR2 SYGVQD (reference sequence). The trim removed 4 bases at V and 4 bases at J, leaving 14 bases unmatched.

The chain couples TRBV19 to TRBJ1-5; D unresolved. Between the trimmed V and J ends, which lost 5 bases and 7 bases, there was a span of 12 bases. CDR1 and CDR2 from the germline V gene are LNHDA and SQIVND (reference sequence). There are 13 residues in the CDR3. In DNA form, the CDR3 reads TGTGCCAGTAGTCTACACGGTGCGCAGCCCCAGCATTTT. Translating it yields CASSLHGAQPQHF.

This clonotype showed up just a few times. This chain connects TRBV19 to TRBJ1-2; 7 bases fit TRBD1. Germline V CDR1 and CDR2: LNHDA, SQIVND (reference sequence). Trimming removed 9 bases from V and 4 bases from J; junction bases left unmatched: 11. This CDR3 comprises 14 residues. CDR3 residues: CASSLYGTAYGYTF. Written as DNA, the CDR3 is TGTGCCAGCAGTTTATATGGGACAGCCTATGGCTACACCTTC.

The J gene is TRBJ2-7, the V gene TRBV7-9; D not resolved. V was clipped by 4 bases and J by 3 bases, with 10 bases between them. CDR3 length: 13 amino acids. CDR1 SEHNR and CDR2 FQNEAQ come from the germline V gene (reference sequence). The CDR3 bases are TGTGCCAGCAGCTCGCTTCTTTACTACGAGCAGTACTTC. Translated, it gives CASSSLLYYEQYF.

Turning to this clonotype: Its ends do not fully match the called genes, so a read error is possible. The chain combines TRBV10-2 with TRBJ1-2, with TRBD1 as a possible D gene (5 bases). The CDR3 is 16 amino acids. CDR1 is WSHSY, CDR2 SAAADI, per germline. The CDR3 loop reads CASSLSKGPGGYGYTF. CDR3 bases: TGTGCCAGCAGTTTATCGAAGGGGCCGGGAGGCTATGGCTACACCTTC.

The rearrangement links TRBV12-3 or TRBV12-4 to TRBJ1-1; TRBD1 might be the D (5 bases). CDR3 size: 15 residues. V gave up 3 bases and J gave up 3 bases, with 14 bases separating them. For the CDR3, the DNA is TGTGCCAGCAGTTTTTACCCTCCAGGGTACACTGAAGCTTTCTTT. The encoded protein is CASSFYPPGYTEAFF.

The chain employs TRBV10-2 and TRBJ2-1, with D unresolved. Trimming removed 3 bases at V and 10 bases at J, with 16 bases between. This CDR3 spans 14 amino acids. Germline values: CDR1 WSHSY, CDR2 SAAADI. As DNA, the CDR3 is TGCGCCAGCAGTGACCACGAATGGCGGACCGAGCAGTTCTTC. It encodes CASSDHEWRTEQFF.

This clonotype was counted many times. The chain recombines TRBV13 with TRBJ2-7; D might be TRBD2 (5 bases). CDR1 and CDR2 from the germline V gene are PRHDT and FYEKMQ (reference sequence). Trimming took off 5 bases at V and 4 bases at J, with 12 bases between the two ends. The CDR3 contains 13 residues. In DNA, the CDR3 is TGTGCCAGCAGCCCTGAGGGCAGGTACGAGCAGTACTTC. It specifies CASSPEGRYEQYF.

This clonotype was picked up many times. This sequence joins TRBV25-1 and TRBJ1-4, with 12 bases aligning to TRBD1. Germline V gene lookup returns CDR1 MGHDK and CDR2 SYGVNS. V lost 1 base, J lost 8 bases, and 5 bases stayed unmatched. CDR3 length: 16 residues. The CDR3, as DNA: TGTGCCAGCAGTGAATCGGGACAGGGGGCAGGGGAAAAACTGTTTTTT. This encodes CASSESGQGAGEKLFF.